Here is one T cell receptor beta chain with its context. Patients at the Seattle site were enrolled during active infection and followed longitudinally. CDR1 and CDR2 (germline): SGHRS, YFSETQ. CDR3 length: 14 residues. V lost 7 bases and J lost 1, with 11 bases in between. The entry originates in a study of blood T cell repertoires in COVID-19. TCRdb's table, derived via immunoSEQ multiplex PCR, lists solely in-frame clones and lacks some. The table shows some 200,000 clones, with about 95% occurring only once. The V and J genes are TRBV5-1 and TRBJ2-2, with D hard to call. The sample was peripheral blood. The sequence came from a man aged 30 to 45 with COVID-19, enrolled during active disease. The CDR3 here is CASAPHQNTGELFF. DNA of the CDR3: TGCGCCAGCGCGCCCCACCAGAACACCGGGGAGCTGTTTTTT. The entire variable domain, with the rest obtained from reference TRBV5-1 and TRBJ2-2, is as follows: KAGVTQTPRYLIKTRGQQVTLSCSPISGHRSVSWYQQTPGQGLQFLFEYFSETQRNKGNFPGRFSGRQFSNSRSEMNVSTLELGDSALYLCASAPHQNTGELFFGEGSRLTVL.